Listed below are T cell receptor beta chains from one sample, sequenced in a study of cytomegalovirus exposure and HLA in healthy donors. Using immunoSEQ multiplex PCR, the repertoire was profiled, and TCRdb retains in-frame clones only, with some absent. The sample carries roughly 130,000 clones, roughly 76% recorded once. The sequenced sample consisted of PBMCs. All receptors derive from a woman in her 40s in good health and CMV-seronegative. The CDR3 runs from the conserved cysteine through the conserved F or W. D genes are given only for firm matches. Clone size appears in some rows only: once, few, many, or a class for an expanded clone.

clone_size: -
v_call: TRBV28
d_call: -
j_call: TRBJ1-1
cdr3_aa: CASSGGGLNTEAFF
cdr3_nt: TGTGCCAGCAGTGGGGGGGGGTTGAACACTGAAGCTTTCTTT

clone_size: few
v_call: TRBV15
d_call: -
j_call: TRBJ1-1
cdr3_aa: CATSRDPTANTEAFF
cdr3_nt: TGTGCCACCAGCAGAGATCCCACAGCGAACACTGAAGCTTTCTTT

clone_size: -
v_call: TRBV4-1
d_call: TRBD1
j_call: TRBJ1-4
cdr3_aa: CASSQGQGAGEKLFF
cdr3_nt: TGCGCCAGCAGCCAGGGACAGGGGGCTGGGGAAAAACTGTTTTTT

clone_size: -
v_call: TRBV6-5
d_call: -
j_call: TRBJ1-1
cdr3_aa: CASRGHFDTEAFF
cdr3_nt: TGTGCCAGCCGGGGACATTTCGACACTGAAGCTTTCTTT

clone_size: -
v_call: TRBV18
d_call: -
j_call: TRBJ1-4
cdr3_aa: CASSPETDLGLFF
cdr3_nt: TGTGCCAGCTCACCAGAGACAGACCTGGGCCTGTTTTTT

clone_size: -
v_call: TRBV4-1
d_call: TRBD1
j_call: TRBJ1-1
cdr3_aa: CASSQEFFSRGLKAFF
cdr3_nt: TGCGCCAGCAGCCAAGAGTTTTTCTCCAGGGGGTTGAAGGCTTTCTTT

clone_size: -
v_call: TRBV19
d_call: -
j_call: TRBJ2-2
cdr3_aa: CASSIARSLSLPGELFF
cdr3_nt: TGTGCCAGTAGTATCGCCCGGAGCCTGAGTCTTCCCGGGGAGCTGTTTTTT

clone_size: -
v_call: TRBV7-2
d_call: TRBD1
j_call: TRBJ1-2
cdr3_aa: CASRGIVTGTGDGYTF
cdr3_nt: TGTGCCAGCAGAGGAATTGTTACCGGGACAGGGGACGGCTACACCTTC

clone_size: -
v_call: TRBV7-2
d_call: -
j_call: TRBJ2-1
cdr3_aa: CASSLADTSWGREQFF
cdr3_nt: TGTGCCAGCAGCTTAGCCGACACTAGCTGGGGCCGGGAGCAGTTCTTC

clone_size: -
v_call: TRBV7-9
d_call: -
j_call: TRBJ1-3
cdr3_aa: CASSQNSGNTIYF
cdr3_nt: TGTGCCAGCAGCCAGAACTCTGGAAACACCATATATTTT

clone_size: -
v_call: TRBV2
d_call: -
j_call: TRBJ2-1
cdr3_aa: CASSEKVSGEQFF
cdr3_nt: TGTGCCAGCAGTGAAAAGGTTTCGGGTGAGCAGTTCTTC

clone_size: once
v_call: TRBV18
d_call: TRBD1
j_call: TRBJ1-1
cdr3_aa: CASSPPNGQANTEAFF
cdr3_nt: TGTGCCAGCTCACCACCTAACGGACAGGCAAACACTGAAGCTTTCTTT

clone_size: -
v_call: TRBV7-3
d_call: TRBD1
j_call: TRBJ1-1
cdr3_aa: CASSLTLGTGAFF
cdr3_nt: TGTGCCAGCAGCTTAACGTTAGGGACAGGCGCTTTCTTT

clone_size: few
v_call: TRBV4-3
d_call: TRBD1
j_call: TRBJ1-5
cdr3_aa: CASSQEVGQLNQPQHF
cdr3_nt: TGCGCCAGCAGCCAAGAAGTGGGACAGTTAAATCAGCCCCAGCATTTT

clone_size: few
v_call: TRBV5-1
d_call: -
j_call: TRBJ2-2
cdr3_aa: CASSSTNTGELFF
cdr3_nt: TGCGCCAGCAGCTCGACAAACACCGGGGAGCTGTTTTTT

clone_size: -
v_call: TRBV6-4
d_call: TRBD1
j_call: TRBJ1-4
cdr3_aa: CASSDGPGGDEKLFF
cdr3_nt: TGTGCCAGCAGTGACGGACCAGGGGGCGATGAAAAACTGTTTTTT

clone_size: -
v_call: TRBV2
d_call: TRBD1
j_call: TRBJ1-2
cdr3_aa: CASSSNRGPSGYTF
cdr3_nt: TGTGCCAGCAGTTCCAACAGGGGGCCTTCTGGCTACACCTTC

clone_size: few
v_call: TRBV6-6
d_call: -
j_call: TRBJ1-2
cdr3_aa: CASSYSGDKNYGYTF
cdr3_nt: TGTGCCAGCAGTTACTCGGGGGACAAGAACTATGGCTACACCTTC

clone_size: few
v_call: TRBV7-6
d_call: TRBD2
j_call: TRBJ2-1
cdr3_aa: CASSLRLAGANNEQFF
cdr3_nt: TGTGCCAGCAGCCTAAGACTAGCGGGGGCCAACAATGAGCAGTTCTTC

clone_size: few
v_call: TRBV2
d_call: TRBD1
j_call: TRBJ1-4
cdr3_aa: CASRDRGYEKLFF
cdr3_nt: TGTGCCAGCCGTGACAGGGGATACGAAAAACTGTTTTTT

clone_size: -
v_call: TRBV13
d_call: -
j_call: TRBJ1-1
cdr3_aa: CASSQSIGHHTEAFF
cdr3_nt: TGTGCCAGCAGCCAATCTATCGGACACCACACTGAAGCTTTCTTT

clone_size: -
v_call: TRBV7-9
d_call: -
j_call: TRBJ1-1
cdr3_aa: CSTSDTEAFF
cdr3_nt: TGTTCCACCTCGGACACTGAAGCTTTCTTT

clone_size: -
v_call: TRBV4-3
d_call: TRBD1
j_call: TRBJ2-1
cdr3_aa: CASSLGQGNEQFF
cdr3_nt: TGCGCCAGCAGCCTTGGACAGGGAAATGAGCAGTTCTTC

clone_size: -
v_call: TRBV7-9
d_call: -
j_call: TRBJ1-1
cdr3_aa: CASSLVPDSSEAFF
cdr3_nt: TGTGCCAGCAGCTTGGTTCCAGATTCGTCTGAAGCTTTCTTT

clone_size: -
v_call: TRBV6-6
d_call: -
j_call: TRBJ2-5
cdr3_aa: CASSSVLETQYF
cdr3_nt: TGTGCCAGCAGTTCCGTACTAGAGACCCAGTACTTC

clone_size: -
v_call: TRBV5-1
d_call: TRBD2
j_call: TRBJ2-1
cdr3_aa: CASSLEGLVNEQFF
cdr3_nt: TGCGCCAGCAGCTTGGAAGGACTAGTCAATGAGCAGTTCTTC

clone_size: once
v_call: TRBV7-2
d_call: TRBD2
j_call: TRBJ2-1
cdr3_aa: CASSLGGVAGGRKEQFF
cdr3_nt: TGTGCCAGCAGCTTAGGGGGAGTAGCGGGGGGGCGGAAAGAGCAGTTCTTC

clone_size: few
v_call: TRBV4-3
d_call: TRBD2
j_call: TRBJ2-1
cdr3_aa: CASSQVGLAGAYNEQFF
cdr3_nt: TGCGCCAGCAGCCAAGTTGGCCTAGCGGGGGCGTACAATGAGCAGTTCTTC

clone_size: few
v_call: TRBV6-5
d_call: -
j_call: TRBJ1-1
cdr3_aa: CASSYRPTEFGTEAFF
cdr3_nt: TGTGCCAGCAGTTACAGGCCGACAGAATTTGGCACTGAAGCTTTCTTT

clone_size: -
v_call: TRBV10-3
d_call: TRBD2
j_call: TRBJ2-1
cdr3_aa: CAIRPSGGTYNEQFF
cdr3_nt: TGTGCCATCAGACCTAGCGGGGGGACCTACAATGAGCAGTTCTTC

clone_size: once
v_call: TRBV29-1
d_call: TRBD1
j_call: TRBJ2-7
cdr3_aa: CSVWDSSYEQYF
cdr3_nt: TGCAGCGTATGGGACAGCTCCTACGAGCAGTACTTC